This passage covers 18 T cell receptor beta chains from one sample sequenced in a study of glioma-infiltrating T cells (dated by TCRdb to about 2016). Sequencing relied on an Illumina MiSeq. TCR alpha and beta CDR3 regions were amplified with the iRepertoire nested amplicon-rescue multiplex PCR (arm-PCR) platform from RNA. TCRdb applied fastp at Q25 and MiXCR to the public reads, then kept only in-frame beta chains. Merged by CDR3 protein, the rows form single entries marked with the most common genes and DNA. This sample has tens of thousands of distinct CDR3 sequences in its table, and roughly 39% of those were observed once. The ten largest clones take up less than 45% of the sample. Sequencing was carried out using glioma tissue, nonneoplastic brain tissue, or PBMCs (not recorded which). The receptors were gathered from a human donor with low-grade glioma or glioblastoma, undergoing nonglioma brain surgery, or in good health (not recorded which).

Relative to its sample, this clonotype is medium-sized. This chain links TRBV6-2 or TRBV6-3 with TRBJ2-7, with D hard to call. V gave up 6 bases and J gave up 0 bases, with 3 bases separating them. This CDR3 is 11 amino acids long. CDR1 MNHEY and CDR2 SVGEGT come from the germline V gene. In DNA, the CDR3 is TGTGCCAGCAGGACCTCCTACGAGCAGTACTTC. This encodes CASRTSYEQYF.

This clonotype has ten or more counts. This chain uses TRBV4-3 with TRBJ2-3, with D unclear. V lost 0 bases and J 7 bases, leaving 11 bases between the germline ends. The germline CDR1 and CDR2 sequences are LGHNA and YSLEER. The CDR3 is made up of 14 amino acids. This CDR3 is CASSQDRATYTQYF. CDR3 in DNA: TGCGCCAGCAGCCAAGACCGGGCTACTTATACGCAGTATTTT.

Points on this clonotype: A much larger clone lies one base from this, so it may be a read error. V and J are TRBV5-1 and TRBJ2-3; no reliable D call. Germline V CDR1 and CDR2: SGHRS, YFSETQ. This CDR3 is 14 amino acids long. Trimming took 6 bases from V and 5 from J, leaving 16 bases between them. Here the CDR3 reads CASTLSGGEDTQYF. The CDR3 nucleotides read TGCGCCAGCACCTTATCAGGCGGCGAAGATACGCAGTATTTT. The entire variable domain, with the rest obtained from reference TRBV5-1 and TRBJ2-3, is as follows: KAGVTQTPRYLIKTRGQQVTLSCSPISGHRSVSWYQQTPGQGLQFLFEYFSETQRNKGNFPGRFSGRQFSNSRSEMNVSTLELGDSALYLCASTLSGGEDTQYFGPGTRLTVL.

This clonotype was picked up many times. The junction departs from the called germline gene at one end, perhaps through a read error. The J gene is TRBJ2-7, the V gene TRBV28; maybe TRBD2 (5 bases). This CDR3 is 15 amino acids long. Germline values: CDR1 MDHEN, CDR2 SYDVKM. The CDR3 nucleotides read TGTACCAGCAAAATAGGCCGGACTGGACCCTACGAGCAGTACTTC. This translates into CTSKIGRTGPYEQYF.

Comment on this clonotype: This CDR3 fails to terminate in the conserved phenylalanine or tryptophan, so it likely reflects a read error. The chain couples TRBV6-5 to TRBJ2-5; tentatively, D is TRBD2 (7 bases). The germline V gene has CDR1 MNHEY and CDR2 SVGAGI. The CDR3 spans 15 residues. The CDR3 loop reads CASSWGPSGQKTQYL. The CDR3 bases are TGTGCCAGCAGTTGGGGGCCTAGCGGCCAAAAGACCCAGTACTTA.

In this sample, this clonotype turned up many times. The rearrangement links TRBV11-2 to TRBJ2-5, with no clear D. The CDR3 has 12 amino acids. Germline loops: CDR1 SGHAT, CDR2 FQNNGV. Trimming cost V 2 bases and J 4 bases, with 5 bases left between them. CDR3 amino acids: CASSLWLETQYF. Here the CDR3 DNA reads TGTGCCAGCAGCTTATGGTTAGAGACCCAGTACTTC.

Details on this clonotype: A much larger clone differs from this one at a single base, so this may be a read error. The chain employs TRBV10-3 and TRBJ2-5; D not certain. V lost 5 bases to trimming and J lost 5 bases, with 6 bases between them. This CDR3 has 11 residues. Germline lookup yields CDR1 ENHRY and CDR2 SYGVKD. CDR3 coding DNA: TGTGCCATCAGTAATCGGGAGACCCAGTACTTC. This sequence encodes CAISNRETQYF.

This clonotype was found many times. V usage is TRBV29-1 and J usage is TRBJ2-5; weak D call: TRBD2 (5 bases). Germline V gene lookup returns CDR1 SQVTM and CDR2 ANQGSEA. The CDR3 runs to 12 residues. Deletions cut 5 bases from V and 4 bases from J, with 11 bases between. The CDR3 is CSVRPSGETQYF. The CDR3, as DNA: TGCAGCGTTAGACCCAGCGGAGAGACCCAGTACTTC.

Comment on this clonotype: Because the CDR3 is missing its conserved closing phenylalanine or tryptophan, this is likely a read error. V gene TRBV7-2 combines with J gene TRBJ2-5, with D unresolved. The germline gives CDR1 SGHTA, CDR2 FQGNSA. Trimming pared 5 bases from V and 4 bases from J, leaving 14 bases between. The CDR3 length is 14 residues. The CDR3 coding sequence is TGTGCCAGCAGCCAAGGAGACGTTGGAGAGACCCAGTACCTC. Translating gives CASSQGDVGETQYL.

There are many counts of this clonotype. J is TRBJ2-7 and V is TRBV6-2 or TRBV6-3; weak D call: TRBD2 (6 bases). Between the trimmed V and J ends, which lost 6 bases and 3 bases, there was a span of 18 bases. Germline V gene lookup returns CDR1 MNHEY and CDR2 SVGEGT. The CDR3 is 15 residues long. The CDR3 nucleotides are TGTGCCAGCAGGCCTAAAGGACTACTCAACTACGAGCAGTACTTC. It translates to CASRPKGLLNYEQYF.

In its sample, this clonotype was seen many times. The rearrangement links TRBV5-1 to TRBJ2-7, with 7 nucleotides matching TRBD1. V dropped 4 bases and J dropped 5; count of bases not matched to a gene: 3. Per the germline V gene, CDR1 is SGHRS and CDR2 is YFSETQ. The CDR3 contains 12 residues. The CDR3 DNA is TGCGCCAGCAGCGGACAGGACGACGAGCAGTACTTC. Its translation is CASSGQDDEQYF.

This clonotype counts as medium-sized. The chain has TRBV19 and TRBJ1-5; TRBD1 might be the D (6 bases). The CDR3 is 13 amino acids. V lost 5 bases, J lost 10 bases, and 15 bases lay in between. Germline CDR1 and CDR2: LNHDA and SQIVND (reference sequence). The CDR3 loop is CASSRQVDSPQHF. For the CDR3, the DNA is TGTGCCAGTAGTCGACAGGTGGATAGCCCCCAGCATTTT.

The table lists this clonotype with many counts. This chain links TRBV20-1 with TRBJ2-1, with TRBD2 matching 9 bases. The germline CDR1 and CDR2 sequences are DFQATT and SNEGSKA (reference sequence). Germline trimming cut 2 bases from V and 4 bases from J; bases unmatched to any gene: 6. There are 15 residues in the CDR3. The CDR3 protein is CSARTTSGGYNEQFF. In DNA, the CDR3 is TGCAGTGCTAGAACGACTAGCGGAGGGTACAATGAGCAGTTCTTC.

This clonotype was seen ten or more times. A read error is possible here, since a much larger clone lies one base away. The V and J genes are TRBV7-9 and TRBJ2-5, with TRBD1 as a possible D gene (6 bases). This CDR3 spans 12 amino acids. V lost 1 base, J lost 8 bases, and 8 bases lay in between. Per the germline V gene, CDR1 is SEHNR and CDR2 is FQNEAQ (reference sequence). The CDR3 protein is CASSLEGGTQYF. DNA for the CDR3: TGTGCCAGCAGCTTAGAAGGGGGTACCCAGTACTTC.

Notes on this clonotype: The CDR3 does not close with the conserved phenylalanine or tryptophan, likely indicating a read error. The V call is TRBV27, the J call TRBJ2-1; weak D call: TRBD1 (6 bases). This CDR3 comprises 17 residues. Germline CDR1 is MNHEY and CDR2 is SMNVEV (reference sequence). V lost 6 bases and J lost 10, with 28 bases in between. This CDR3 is CASRYKTGLLAEYEQFL. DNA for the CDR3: TGTGCCAGCAGATACAAGACAGGCCTCTTGGCTGAGTACGAGCAGTTCCTC.

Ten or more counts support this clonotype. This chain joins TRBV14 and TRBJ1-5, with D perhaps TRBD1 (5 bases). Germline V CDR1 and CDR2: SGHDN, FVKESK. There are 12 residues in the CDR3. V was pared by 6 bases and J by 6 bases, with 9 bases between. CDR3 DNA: TGTGCCAGCAGTCGAGGGACTCAGCCCCAGCATTTT. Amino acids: CASSRGTQPQHF.

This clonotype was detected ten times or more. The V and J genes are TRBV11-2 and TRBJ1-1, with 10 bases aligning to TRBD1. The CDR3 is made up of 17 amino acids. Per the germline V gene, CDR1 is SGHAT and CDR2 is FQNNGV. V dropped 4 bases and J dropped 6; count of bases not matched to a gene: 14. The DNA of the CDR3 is TGTGCCAGCAGCTCACAGACTCCGGACAGGGGGGAGGCTGAAGCTTTCTTT. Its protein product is CASSSQTPDRGEAEAFF.

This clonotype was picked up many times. The CDR3 coding sequence is TGTGCCAGCATCCCCGGACTAGCGGGGGGGCAGAATGAGCAGTTCTTC. Amino acid sequence: CASIPGLAGGQNEQFF. This chain uses TRBV27 with TRBJ2-1; TRBD2 matches 15 bases. The CDR3 loop spans 16 amino acids. J lost 7 bases, V lost 7 bases, and 8 bases had no gene match. Germline V gene sequence: CDR1 MNHEY, CDR2 SMNVEV (reference sequence).